The 25 T cell receptor beta chains listed next were all sequenced from one sample in a study of CD8+CD57+ T cells in acquired aplastic anemia. Investigators profiled TCR beta VDJ and CDR3 from genomic DNA template. TCRdb independently ran MiXCR on the reads; one entry per CDR3 protein. The table records about 180,000 distinct CDR3 sequences, approximately 45% of them present only once. The sample taken for sequencing was sorted CD4+, CD8+, or CD8+CD57+ T cells (not recorded which) from PBMCs. The receptors come from a human donor in good health.

CDR3 sequence reads: CASRMRPGANVLTF. The CDR3 bases are TGTGCCAGTCGCATGAGGCCTGGGGCCAACGTCCTGACTTTC. The chain is built from TRBV19 and TRBJ2-6, with D unclear. Per the germline V gene, CDR1 is LNHDA and CDR2 is SQIVND (reference sequence). Trimming took off 8 bases at V and 2 bases at J, with 10 bases between the two ends. The CDR3 runs to 14 residues.

The chain uses TRBV7-9 and TRBJ1-6; 10 bases fit TRBD1. The ends lost 6 bases at V and 7 bases at J; junction bases unmatched: 3. Germline V lookup: CDR1 SEHNR, CDR2 FQNEAQ (reference sequence). The CDR3 sequence is 14 residues long. CDR3 coding DNA: TGTGCCAGCAGTGGACAGGGGGAGAATTCACCCCTCCACTTT. Protein: CASSGQGENSPLHF.

This sequence joins TRBV7-6 and TRBJ1-2; maybe TRBD1 (5 bases). The CDR3 loop spans 14 amino acids. In germline, CDR1 is SGHVS, CDR2 FNYEAQ. V lost 5 bases, J lost 8 bases, and 18 bases lay in between. This CDR3 reads CASSAAQGLEGYTF. CDR3 sequence (DNA): TGTGCCAGCAGCGCTGCCCAGGGTTTAGAGGGCTACACCTTC.

This clonotype was seen many times. The chain carries TRBV5-8 and TRBJ2-5; 9 bases are a match to TRBD1. The CDR3 is 16 residues long. Germline CDR1 is SGHTS and CDR2 is YDEGEE. V trimming: 1 base; J trimming: 4 bases; junction bases outside the gene matches: 8. The CDR3 nucleotides read TGTGCCAGCAGCTTGCTCCATACAGGGGGCATAGAGACCCAGTACTTC. Its protein product is CASSLLHTGGIETQYF.

About this clonotype: Compared with germline, one end of the junction differs, possibly owing to a read error. The J gene is TRBJ2-2, the V gene TRBV10-3; 7 positions match TRBD2. Germline V gene sequence: CDR1 ENHRY, CDR2 SYGVKD. CDR3 length: 14 residues. In nucleotides, the CDR3 is TGTGCCAGCGGCCGGGACTACGATTCCGGGGAGCTGCTTTTT. It translates to CASGRDYDSGELLF.

The chain couples TRBV7-2 to TRBJ1-6, with D perhaps matching TRBD1 (6 bases). The CDR3 totals 14 residues. The germline V gene has CDR1 SGHTA and CDR2 FQGNSA. The germline V and J ends were trimmed by 4 bases and 10 bases, with 14 bases remaining between them. CDR3 sequence: CASSSQGSRSPLHF. Here the CDR3 DNA reads TGTGCCAGCAGCTCTCAGGGGTCGAGGTCACCCCTCCACTTT.

This rearrangement joins TRBV10-3 to TRBJ2-3; perhaps TRBD1 as D (6 bases). The germline CDR1 and CDR2 sequences are ENHRY and SYGVKD. The CDR3 has 14 amino acids. Trimming removed 5 bases at V and 0 bases at J, with 9 bases between. CDR3 region: CAISTGTSTDTQYF. In DNA form, the CDR3 reads TGTGCCATCAGTACAGGGACAAGCACAGATACGCAGTATTTT.

There are many counts of this clonotype. The chain links TRBV4-3 to TRBJ2-3, with TRBD2 matching 8 bases. Germline trimming cut 4 bases from V and 0 bases from J; bases unmatched to any gene: 6. The CDR3 consists of 16 residues. CDR1 and CDR2 (germline): LGHNA, YSLEER. CDR3 bases: TGCGCCAGCAGCCTCAGAAGCGGGAGTAGCACAGATACGCAGTATTTT. Its translation is CASSLRSGSSTDTQYF.

This clonotype was seen ten or more times. The chain recombines TRBV4-3 with TRBJ2-3, with TRBD2 identical over 14 bases. Germline assignment: CDR1 LGHNA and CDR2 YSLEER. The CDR3 runs to 18 residues. Unmatched junction bases numbered 10, after V lost 1 base and J lost 7 bases. The CDR3 nucleotides read TGCGCCAGCAGCCAAGTCCCCGGACTAGCGGGAGGAGCAAATACGCAGTATTTT. Protein: CASSQVPGLAGGANTQYF.

The V call is TRBV3-1, the J call TRBJ2-1; D tentatively reads TRBD1 or TRBD2 (5 bases each). This CDR3 has 13 amino acids. Trimming removed 1 base at V and 8 bases at J, with 9 bases between. Germline CDR1 LGHDT, CDR2 YNNKEL (reference sequence). The CDR3 loop reads CASSQAGADEQFF. CDR3 nucleotide sequence: TGTGCCAGCAGCCAAGCCGGGGCCGATGAGCAGTTCTTC.

A word on this clonotype: It may be a read error: a sequence one base away is much more abundant. The chain couples TRBV7-3 to TRBJ1-2, with 11 nucleotides matching TRBD1. J was trimmed by 8 bases and V by 5 bases; bases with no gene match: 13. Germline CDR1 reads SGHTA; CDR2 reads FQGTGA. The CDR3 totals 16 residues. Here the CDR3 reads CASSRGQGASFGGYTF. CDR3 coding DNA: TGTGCCAGCAGCCGAGGACAGGGGGCCTCTTTCGGAGGCTACACCTTC.

About this clonotype: A read error may be the cause here, since a much bigger clone is one base away. The CDR3 end shows no conserved phenylalanine or tryptophan, and so a read error is likely. This chain joins TRBV12-3 or TRBV12-4 and TRBJ1-1, with TRBD1 as a possible D gene (6 bases). The V and J ends lost 2 bases and 4 bases respectively, with 11 bases between them. This CDR3 is 14 amino acids long. In nucleotides, the CDR3 is TGTGCCAGCAGTTTATATCAGGGGAGCACTGAAGCTTTCTCT. This gives the protein CASSLYQGSTEAFS.

This clonotype was picked up many times. CDR3 nucleotides: TGTGCCAGCAGTTTAAGGGGTGTCGATAATTCACCCCTCCACTTT. Translation: CASSLRGVDNSPLHF. The chain couples TRBV12-3 or TRBV12-4 to TRBJ1-6, with D possibly TRBD1 on 5 matching bases. This CDR3 contains 15 residues. Between the trimmed V and J ends, which lost 2 bases and 5 bases, there was a span of 10 bases.

The rearrangement uses TRBV2 and TRBJ2-3; D is ambiguous. V was shortened by 6 bases and J by 1 base, with 11 bases between the two germline ends. The CDR3 totals 14 residues. Germline V gene data show CDR1 as SNHLY and CDR2 as FYNNEI. CDR3 sequence reads: CASSFQAGTDTQYF. The DNA for the CDR3 is TGTGCCAGCAGCTTCCAGGCGGGCACAGATACGCAGTATTTT.

This clonotype has a handful of counts. The chain links TRBV12-3 or TRBV12-4 to TRBJ2-1, with D unclear. The CDR3 loop spans 14 amino acids. Trimming stripped 4 bases from V and 0 bases from J, with 7 bases between. CDR3 protein: CASSSVGSYNEQFF. DNA of the CDR3: TGTGCCAGCAGTTCTGTAGGCTCCTACAATGAGCAGTTCTTC.

This clonotype came up once. The chain couples TRBV7-6 to TRBJ2-5; 8 bases are shared with TRBD2. The DNA end favors TRBJ2-7, so the J call may be wrong. The CDR3 length is 15 residues. Germline assignment: CDR1 SGHVS and CDR2 FNYEAQ. The CDR3 reads CASSLTLSGAYEQYF. The DNA for the CDR3 is TGTGCCAGCAGCTTAACTCTTAGCGGGGCCTACGAGCAGTACTTC.

The table lists this clonotype with many counts. The V gene is TRBV10-3, the J gene TRBJ1-1, with D perhaps matching TRBD1 (6 bases). CDR1 and CDR2 (germline): ENHRY, SYGVKD. The CDR3 loop spans 13 amino acids. V was cut by 2 bases and J by 7 bases, with 11 bases left in between. CDR3 sequence (DNA): TGTGCCATCAGTGAGCCGGGAGGGGGTGAAGCTTTCTTT. The encoded protein is CAISEPGGGEAFF.

This chain uses TRBV5-3 with TRBJ2-3; D perhaps matches TRBD2 (7 bases). TRBV5-3 is assigned to the ORF class and has an uncertain function. Trimming cost V 9 bases and J 2 bases, with 19 bases left between them. The CDR3 runs 15 residues. CDR3 in amino acids: CATRWGGGATDTQYF. The DNA for the CDR3 is TGTGCCACCCGGTGGGGAGGGGGGGCCACAGATACGCAGTATTTT.

Notes on this clonotype: A much larger clone sits a single nucleotide away, making a read error possible. This chain joins TRBV5-6 and TRBJ2-7, with D perhaps given as TRBD1 or TRBD2 (5 bases each). CDR1 and CDR2 from the germline V gene are SGHDT and YYEEEE. CDR3 size: 16 residues. V was cut by 4 bases and J by 6 bases, with 23 bases left in between. The CDR3 here is CASSPAFDRDACEQYF. CDR3 in DNA: TGTGCCAGCAGCCCCGCGTTTGACCGGGACGCCTGCGAGCAGTACTTC.

In this sample, this clonotype turned up many times. The gene calls are TRBV10-3 and TRBJ2-2; 7 bases align to TRBD2. This CDR3 contains 13 residues. V shed 6 bases, J shed 6 bases, and the junction held 4 bases outside the gene matches. CDR1 is ENHRY, CDR2 SYGVKD, per germline. The CDR3 DNA reads as TGTGCCATCAGGAGACTAGCATCCGGGGAGCTGTTTTTT. Translated, it gives CAIRRLASGELFF.

This clonotype was seen many times. The chain recombines TRBV20-1 with TRBJ1-2; D may be TRBD1 (5 bases). Trimming took 1 base from V and 8 from J, leaving 17 bases between them. The germline V gene encodes CDR1 DFQATT and CDR2 SNEGSKA (reference sequence). This CDR3 has 14 residues. The CDR3 bases are TGCAGTGCTAGAGCGGGACGGAGCTTCTTGGGCTACACCTTC. It specifies CSARAGRSFLGYTF.

As to this clonotype: At one boundary the junction diverges from the germline segment, which might be a read error. The rearrangement uses TRBV20-1 and TRBJ2-2; D might be TRBD2 (6 bases). This CDR3 is built from 15 residues. Germline loops: CDR1 DFQATT, CDR2 SNEGSKA (reference sequence). The CDR3 sequence is CSARDAGTNTGELSF. CDR3 coding DNA: TGCAGTGCTAGAGACGCGGGGACGAACACCGGGGAGCTGTCTTTT.

This clonotype was counted at least ten times. This chain uses TRBV6-1 with TRBJ2-7; 9 nucleotides agree with TRBD1. CDR3 length: 14 residues. V was clipped by 4 bases and J by 5 bases; unmatched bases: 6. Germline lookup yields CDR1 MNHNS and CDR2 SASEGT. The CDR3 loop is CASSGLQGAHEQYF. Written as DNA, the CDR3 is TGTGCCAGCAGTGGTCTACAGGGGGCCCACGAGCAGTACTTC.

The sample holds many counts of this clonotype. The genes are TRBV11-3 and TRBJ2-1; D might be TRBD1 (5 bases). Germline assignment: CDR1 SGHNT and CDR2 YENEEA. The CDR3 is made up of 14 amino acids. Trimming took 7 bases from V and 2 from J, leaving 12 bases between them. This chain's CDR3 is CASTREATYNEQFF. In nucleotides, the CDR3 is TGTGCCAGCACCAGGGAAGCCACCTACAATGAGCAGTTCTTC.

DNA for the CDR3: TGTGCCAGCAGCGTAGTGACAGGGCCGGGAGAGACCCAGTACTTC. Encoded protein: CASSVVTGPGETQYF. The J gene is TRBJ2-5, the V gene TRBV9; TRBD1 aligns across 7 bases. The CDR3 runs 15 residues. The germline V gene has CDR1 SGDLS and CDR2 YYNGEE. V dropped 0 bases and J dropped 4; count of bases not matched to a gene: 6. Full variable domain (missing parts from reference TRBV9 and TRBJ2-5): DSGVTQTPKHLITATGQRVTLRCSPRSGDLSVYWYQQSLDQGLQFLIQYYNGEERAKGNILERFSAQQFPDLHSELNLSSLELGDSALYFCASSVVTGPGETQYFGPGTRLLVL.